These T cell receptor beta chains were read from a single sample in a study of blood T cell repertoires in COVID-19. Assay: immunoSEQ multiplex PCR; the TCRdb copy retains only in-frame clones and omits some. The repertoire holds hundreds of thousands of clones, with about 89% as singletons. What was sequenced was PBMCs or T cells enriched from blood (not recorded which). The receptors were sampled from a woman aged 40 to 49 who had recovered from COVID-19. CDR3s include the opening cysteine and the closing phenylalanine or tryptophan. Each record gives: clone size, V gene, J gene, D gene, CDR3 DNA, CDR3 protein. The D gene is left open where the match is weak. Only some rows state a clone size, as once, few, many or a class for expanded clones.

size: -
V: TRBV23-1
J: TRBJ2-7
D: -
DNA: TGCGCCAGCAGTCCGACGGGTGACAGCTACGAGCAGTACTTC
CDR3: CASSPTGDSYEQYF

size: few
V: TRBV12-3/TRBV12-4
J: TRBJ1-2
D: -
DNA: TGTGCCAGCAGTTTCAGGGGTGGTGGCTACACCTTC
CDR3: CASSFRGGGYTF

size: -
V: TRBV18
J: TRBJ2-2
D: -
DNA: TGTGCCAGCTCACCAGTCACGGCGAACACCGGGGAGCTGTTTTTT
CDR3: CASSPVTANTGELFF

size: -
V: TRBV7-2
J: TRBJ2-1
D: TRBD1
DNA: TGTGCCAGCAGCTGGGGCCCCGGACAGGGTGGAAACAATGAGCAGTTCTTC
CDR3: CASSWGPGQGGNNEQFF

size: -
V: TRBV2
J: TRBJ2-1
D: TRBD2
DNA: TGTGCCAGTAGATTTCTGGCTAGCGGATTTTACAATGAGCAGTTCTTC
CDR3: CASRFLASGFYNEQFF

size: -
V: TRBV6-5
J: TRBJ2-7
D: TRBD2
DNA: TGTGCCAGCAGTCAAATCGGACTAGCGCGCGAGCAGTACTTC
CDR3: CASSQIGLAREQYF

size: -
V: TRBV5-8
J: TRBJ2-3
D: -
DNA: TGTGCCAGCAGCCCACCGACGGGACTTTCCGTTACAGATACGCAGTATTTT
CDR3: CASSPPTGLSVTDTQYF

size: -
V: TRBV7-8
J: TRBJ2-2
D: -
DNA: TGTGCCAGCAGCGTCAGACTAAACACCGGGGAGCTGTTTTTT
CDR3: CASSVRLNTGELFF

size: few
V: TRBV19
J: TRBJ1-1
D: TRBD1
DNA: TGTGCCAGTAGTATACGCGGGACAGCGAACACTGAAGCTTTCTTT
CDR3: CASSIRGTANTEAFF

size: -
V: TRBV29-1
J: TRBJ2-5
D: -
DNA: TGCAGCGTTCACGGGACAGCGGGAGACGGGGAGACCCAGTACTTC
CDR3: CSVHGTAGDGETQYF

size: -
V: TRBV7-6
J: TRBJ1-1
D: -
DNA: TGTGCCAGCAGCTTGAGAGGCGGTGGGGCAGGGGTTGGAGCGAACACTGAAGCTTTCTTT
CDR3: CASSLRGGGAGVGANTEAFF

size: -
V: TRBV7-3
J: TRBJ2-7
D: TRBD1
DNA: TGTGCCAGCAGCTTGGACAGGGTTTCTAACGAGCAGTACTTC
CDR3: CASSLDRVSNEQYF

size: -
V: TRBV7-2
J: TRBJ2-3
D: TRBD1
DNA: TGTGCCAGCAGCTCCTGGACAGGGCGAACAGATACGCAGTATTTT
CDR3: CASSSWTGRTDTQYF

size: -
V: TRBV7-9
J: TRBJ1-2
D: TRBD1
DNA: TGTGCCAGCAGTTACATGTTGGACAGGGGTGACTATGGCTACACCTTC
CDR3: CASSYMLDRGDYGYTF